The 16 T cell receptor beta chains reported below all come from one sample, sequenced in a study of cytomegalovirus exposure and HLA in healthy donors. Data came from immunoSEQ multiplex PCR; TCRdb stores just in-frame clones and leaves some out. The table lists 150,000 to 200,000 clones, about 81% of them singletons. Material: PBMCs. The receptors were sampled from a woman aged 25 to 39 in good health and CMV-seronegative.

The CDR3 region is CASSLLAGRFNYGYTF. In DNA form, the CDR3 reads TGTGCCAGCAGTTTATTGGCGGGACGGTTTAACTATGGCTACACCTTC. This chain connects TRBV27 to TRBJ1-2, with a weak D call TRBD1 (5 bases). The CDR3 contains 16 residues. Germline V gene data show CDR1 as MNHEY and CDR2 as SMNVEV (reference sequence). V was cut by 1 base and J by 1 base, with 13 bases left in between.

The chain recombines TRBV4-1 with TRBJ2-2; no reliable D call. The V gene's germline CDR1 is MGHRA and CDR2 YSYEKL. The CDR3 totals 14 residues. V was shortened by 0 bases and J by 3 bases, with 5 bases between the two germline ends. In DNA, the CDR3 is TGCGCCAGCAGCCAAGAGCGATACACCGGGGAGCTGTTTTTT. Protein product: CASSQERYTGELFF.

The chain is built from TRBV5-4 and TRBJ2-1; D perhaps matches TRBD2 (6 bases). The CDR3 is made up of 12 amino acids. V lost 4 bases and J 10 bases, leaving 12 bases between the germline ends. Germline loops: CDR1 SGHNT, CDR2 YYREEE (reference sequence). CDR3 amino acids: CASSPGRTEQFF. The CDR3 nucleotides are TGTGCCAGCAGCCCGGGGAGGACAGAGCAGTTCTTC.

This clone has only a few counts. The DNA for the CDR3 is TGCGCCAGCAGTCCTAGGACAGGACTTCCGGGCGAGCAGTACTTC. It specifies CASSPRTGLPGEQYF. The chain recombines TRBV10-1 with TRBJ2-7; 7 nucleotides align to TRBD1. The J segment lost 6 bases and the V segment lost 5 bases, leaving 13 bases of the junction unmatched. The CDR3 runs 15 residues. The V gene's germline CDR1 is WNHNN and CDR2 SYGVQD (reference sequence).

The rearrangement joins TRBV4-1 to TRBJ2-7, with TRBD2 as a possible D gene (5 bases). The CDR3 spans 15 residues. Trimming removed 4 bases at V and 1 base at J, with 14 bases between. CDR1 is MGHRA and CDR2 is YSYEKL in the germline V gene. CDR3 in DNA: TGCGCCAGCAGCCCCCCGAGGGCTCGATCCTACGAGCAGTACTTC. It translates to CASSPPRARSYEQYF.

This sequence joins TRBV5-1 and TRBJ2-7; 8 bases align to TRBD2. V shed 0 bases, J shed 6 bases, and the junction held 5 bases outside the gene matches. The CDR3 length is 14 residues. The V gene's germline CDR1 is SGHRS and CDR2 YFSETQ. This CDR3 reads CASSLAGGPPEQYF. CDR3 DNA sequence: TGCGCCAGCAGCTTGGCGGGAGGGCCTCCCGAGCAGTACTTC.

The gene calls are TRBV11-2 and TRBJ2-3; the match to TRBD2 covers 11 bases. Trimming took 5 bases from V and 7 from J; bases not matched to a gene: 17. Germline-derived CDR1 and CDR2 are SGHAT and FQNNGV. CDR3 length equals 18 residues. For the CDR3, the DNA is TGTGCCAGCAGCAAAAGGATACTAGCGGGAGTTGGCGTCCATACGCAGTATTTT. This gives the protein CASSKRILAGVGVHTQYF.

V and J are TRBV2 and TRBJ2-1; D is possibly TRBD1 (6 bases). The CDR3 consists of 14 residues. The ends were cut back, 10 bases at V and 1 base at J, with 14 bases in the middle. The germline V gene has CDR1 SNHLY and CDR2 FYNNEI. The CDR3 region is CATRRDNSYNEQFF. In DNA, the CDR3 is TGTGCCACCCGCCGGGACAATTCCTACAATGAGCAGTTCTTC.

This clone was seen once. The chain uses TRBV6-1 and TRBJ2-7, with 10 bases matching TRBD1. V lost 6 bases, J lost 9 bases, and 8 bases stayed unmatched. Germline V gives CDR1 MNHNS, CDR2 SASEGT. The CDR3 loop spans 13 amino acids. This CDR3 reads CASRETGGAWQYF. CDR3 DNA: TGTGCCAGCAGAGAGACAGGGGGCGCTTGGCAGTACTTC.

The gene calls are TRBV6-1 and TRBJ2-7; 11 bases line up with TRBD2. This CDR3 comprises 16 residues. J was trimmed by 3 bases and V by 3 bases; bases with no gene match: 7. CDR1 MNHNS and CDR2 SASEGT come from the germline V gene. This chain's CDR3 is CASSDLGTSGFYEQYF. The CDR3 nucleotides are TGTGCCAGCAGTGACTTAGGGACTAGCGGATTCTACGAGCAGTACTTC.

This clone was observed many times. This chain joins TRBV5-1 and TRBJ2-7; 11 bases are a match to TRBD2. The junction had 7 bases not matched to a gene; V was cut back by 2 bases and J by 6 bases. The CDR3 loop spans 15 amino acids. Germline V gene data show CDR1 as SGHRS and CDR2 as YFSETQ. CDR3 DNA sequence: TGCGCCAGCAGCTTCCTACTAGCGGGGGAGGGCGAGCAGTACTTC. This gives the protein CASSFLLAGEGEQYF.

The chain is built from TRBV6-1 and TRBJ2-7; 7 bases match TRBD1. The germline V gene has CDR1 MNHNS and CDR2 SASEGT. V trimming: 4 bases; J trimming: 13 bases; junction bases outside the gene matches: 7. The CDR3 consists of 11 residues. In DNA form, the CDR3 reads TGTGCCAGCAGTGGATGGGACAGAGGATACTTC. It translates to CASSGWDRGYF.

The chain combines TRBV5-4 with TRBJ2-3, with D possibly TRBD1 on 6 matching bases. The CDR3 is 15 amino acids. Trimming took off 4 bases at V and 6 bases at J, with 18 bases between the two ends. Germline V gene data show CDR1 as SGHNT and CDR2 as YYREEE (reference sequence). Here the CDR3 DNA reads TGTGCCAGCAGCACCCCGACAGGCCGTCCGGATACGCAGTATTTT. It yields the protein CASSTPTGRPDTQYF. The entire variable domain, with the rest obtained from reference TRBV5-4 and TRBJ2-3, is as follows: ETGVTQSPTHLIKTRGQQVTLRCSSQSGHNTVSWYQQALGQGPQFIFQYYREEENGRGNFPPRFSGLQFPNYSSELNVNALELDDSALYLCASSTPTGRPDTQYFGPGTRLTVL.

The chain employs TRBV5-5 and TRBJ2-7; 11 bases fit TRBD1. CDR3 length: 14 residues. CDR1 and CDR2 from the germline V gene are SGHKS and YYEKEE (reference sequence). The junction had 4 bases not matched to a gene; V was cut back by 2 bases and J by 6 bases. The CDR3 region is CASSFRTGGGEQYF. The CDR3 DNA reads TGTGCCAGCAGCTTCCGGACAGGGGGCGGCGAGCAGTACTTC.

This chain links TRBV25-1 with TRBJ2-3; the D gene is possibly TRBD1 (5 bases). Trimming left V 0 bases short and J 0 bases short, with 7 bases between. The germline V gene has CDR1 MGHDK and CDR2 SYGVNS. This CDR3 contains 15 residues. The chain's CDR3 is CASSEYAGSTDTQYF. The DNA for the CDR3 is TGTGCCAGCAGTGAATACGCAGGGAGCACAGATACGCAGTATTTT.

J is TRBJ2-1 and V is TRBV29-1, with 11 bases matching TRBD2. The CDR3 length is 14 residues. J was trimmed by 10 bases and V by 7 bases; bases with no gene match: 12. Germline V CDR1 and CDR2: SQVTM, ANQGSEA. In DNA, the CDR3 is TGCAGCGGCATTAGCGGGAGGGCCGGAGTCGAGCAGTTCTTC. Translation gives CSGISGRAGVEQFF.